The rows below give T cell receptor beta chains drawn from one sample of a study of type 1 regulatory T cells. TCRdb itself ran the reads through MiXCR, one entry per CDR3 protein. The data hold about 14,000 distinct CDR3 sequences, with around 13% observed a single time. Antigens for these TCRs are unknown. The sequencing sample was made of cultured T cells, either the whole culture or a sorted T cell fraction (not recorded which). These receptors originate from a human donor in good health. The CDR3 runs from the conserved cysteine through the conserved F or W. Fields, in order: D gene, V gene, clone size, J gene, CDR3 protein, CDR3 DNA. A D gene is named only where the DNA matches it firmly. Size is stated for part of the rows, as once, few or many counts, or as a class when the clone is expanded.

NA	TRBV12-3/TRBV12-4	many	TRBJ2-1	CASSLRGGVPNEQFF	TGTGCCAGCAGTTTGAGGGGGGGGGTCCCTAATGAGCAGTTCTTC
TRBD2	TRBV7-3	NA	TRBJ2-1	CASSSLAGGFNEQLF	TGTGCCAGCAGCTCGCTAGCGGGAGGCTTCAATGAGCAGCTCTTC
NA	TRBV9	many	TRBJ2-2	CATGAGVTGELFF	TGTGCCACAGGGGCGGGAGTTACCGGGGAGCTGTTTTTT
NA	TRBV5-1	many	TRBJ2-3	CASSPRTVPGDTQYF	TGCGCCAGCAGCCCCCGGACGGTACCGGGGGATACGCAGTATTTT
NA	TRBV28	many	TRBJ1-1	CASSLPGQLMNTEAFF	TGTGCCAGCAGTTTGCCCGGGCAACTCATGAACACTGAAGCTTTCTTT
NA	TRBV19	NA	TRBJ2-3	CASSVGRDNTQYF	TGTGCCAGTAGTGTCGGACGTGATAATACGCAGTATTTT
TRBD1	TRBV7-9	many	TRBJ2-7	CASSLGGTGIYEQYF	TGTGCCAGCAGCTTAGGTGGGACAGGGATTTACGAGCAGTACTTC
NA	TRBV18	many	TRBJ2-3	CASQATATDTQYF	TGTGCCAGCCAGGCGACAGCCACAGATACGCAGTATTTT
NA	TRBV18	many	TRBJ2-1	CASSPIEGSYNEQFF	TGTGCCAGCTCACCAATAGAGGGTTCCTACAATGAGCAGTTCTTC
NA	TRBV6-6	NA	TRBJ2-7	CASSYGQGIIYEQCF	TGTGCCAGCAGTTACGGGCAGGGGATCATCTACGAGCAGTGCTTC
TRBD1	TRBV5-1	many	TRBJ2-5	CASSFQGVYETQYF	TGCGCCAGCAGCTTTCAGGGGGTATACGAGACCCAGTACTTC
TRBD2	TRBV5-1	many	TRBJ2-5	CASSLNSGIETQYF	TGCGCCAGCAGCTTGAATAGCGGGATTGAGACCCAGTACTTC
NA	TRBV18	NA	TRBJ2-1	CASSPYRGGTNEQFF	TGTGCCAGCTCACCATATCGGGGAGGCACCAATGAGCAGTTCTTC
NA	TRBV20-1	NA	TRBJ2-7	CSARHRDTHSYEQYF	TGCAGTGCTAGACACCGGGACACTCACTCCTACGAGCAGTACTTC
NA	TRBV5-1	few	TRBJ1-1	CASSSQGIFTEAFF	TGCGCCAGCAGCTCCCAGGGGATATTTACTGAAGCTTTCTTT
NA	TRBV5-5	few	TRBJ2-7	CASSNIYEQYF	TGTGCCAGCAGCAATATCTACGAGCAGTACTTC
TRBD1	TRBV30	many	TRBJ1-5	CACCGQGEQPQHF	TGTGCCTGCTGTGGACAGGGTGAACAGCCCCAGCATTTT
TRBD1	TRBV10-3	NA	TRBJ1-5	CAISESASATGNQPQHF	TGTGCCATCAGTGAGTCGGCCTCCGCGACAGGGAATCAGCCCCAGCATTTT
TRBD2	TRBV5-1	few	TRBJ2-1	CASSAGGAGELNEQFF	TGCGCCAGTAGCGCCGGTGGGGCGGGAGAACTTAATGAGCAGTTCTTC
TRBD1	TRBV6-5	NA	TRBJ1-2	CASSTRQGVDGYTF	TGTGCCAGCAGTACCCGACAGGGCGTGGATGGCTACACCTTC
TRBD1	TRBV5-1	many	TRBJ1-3	CASSIRSGGGNTIYF	TGCGCCAGCAGCATTCGCTCAGGGGGTGGAAACACCATATATTTT
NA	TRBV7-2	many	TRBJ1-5	CASSLVNGPQHF	TGTGCCAGCAGCTTGGTCAATGGGCCCCAGCATTTT
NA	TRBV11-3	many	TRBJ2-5	CASSSDRETQYF	TGTGCCAGCAGCTCGGACAGAGAGACCCAGTACTTC
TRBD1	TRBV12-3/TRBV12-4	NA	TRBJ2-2	CASSFFGQGLTGELFF	TGTGCCAGCAGTTTTTTCGGACAGGGGTTGACCGGGGAGCTGTTTTTT
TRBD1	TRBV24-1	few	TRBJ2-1	CATSEVGQGLDEQFF	TGTGCCACCAGTGAGGTCGGACAGGGATTGGATGAGCAGTTCTTC
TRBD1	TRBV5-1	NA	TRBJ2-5	CASSLGSRGTKETQYF	TGCGCCAGCAGCTTGGGTTCCAGGGGGACAAAAGAGACCCAGTACTTC
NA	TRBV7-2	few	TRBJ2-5	CASRYSGSGETQYF	TGTGCCAGCAGATACTCAGGGTCGGGGGAGACCCAGTACTTC
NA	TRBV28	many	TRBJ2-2	CASSLLSGELFF	TGTGCCAGCAGTTTGTTATCCGGGGAGCTGTTTTTT
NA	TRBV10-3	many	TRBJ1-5	CAANGGVGQPQHF	TGTGCCGCCAATGGGGGCGTTGGTCAGCCCCAGCATTTT
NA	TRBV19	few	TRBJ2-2	CASLRGPGSELFF	TGTGCCAGTCTCCGGGGCCCCGGTAGTGAGCTGTTTTTT
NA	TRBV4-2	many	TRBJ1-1	CASSQDLGTSQTFF	TGTGCCAGCAGCCAAGATTTGGGCACTAGCCAAACTTTCTTT
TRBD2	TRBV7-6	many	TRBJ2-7	CASSLDTSVAYEQYF	TGTGCCAGCAGCTTAGATACTAGCGTAGCCTACGAGCAGTACTTC
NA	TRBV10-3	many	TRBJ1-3	CAIRQPGEAIYF	TGTGCCATCAGGCAACCAGGAGAGGCAATATATTTT